This T cell receptor (beta chain) was retrieved from a study of blood T cell repertoires in COVID-19. Germline V gene lookup returns CDR1 MNHEY and CDR2 SMNVEV (reference sequence). CDR3 length: 14 residues. Deletions cut 6 bases from V and 4 bases from J, with 14 bases between. In the original processing: Amplification of reference gene primers was used by the study to estimate nucleated cell counts. Sequencing was performed with immunoSEQ multiplex PCR; in TCRdb, only in-frame clones are kept and a portion is missing. D and trimming were read from the DNA, whereas the V and J calls and clone size are those reported in that table. Of 90,000 to 130,000 clones listed, about 88% are singletons.

The chain combines TRBV27 with TRBJ2-3, with D tentatively TRBD1 (5 bases). The sample was peripheral blood. This clonotype was sampled from a human donor in a cohort sampled during active COVID-19. The CDR3 coding sequence is TGTGCCAGCAGAGGTGGGTGGGGCGCAGATACGCAGTATTTT. Its translation is CASRGGWGADTQYF.